This T cell receptor beta chain was obtained from a study of cytomegalovirus exposure and HLA in healthy donors. Study as a whole: Under 85% of around 400 genotyped donors fell in the Caucasian-associated ancestry cluster.

Researchers ran the PCR with 60 Vbeta and 13 Jbeta primers. Profiled with immunoSEQ multiplex PCR; TCRdb holds only in-frame clones, not every one. This sample yields fewer than 300,000 clones, of which 86% are seen a single time; less than 4% belongs to the top ten. In germline, CDR1 is MNHEY, CDR2 SMNVEV (reference sequence). Trimming removed 5 bases from V and 4 bases from J, with 15 bases in between. The CDR3 is made up of 15 amino acids. Remarks on this clone: The antigen remains unidentified.

Study outcomes and limitations: In vitro checks showed that a few CMV-associated chains really do target CMV antigens. TCR beta chains associated with HLA were, in a later analysis, more clonally expanded than equally common others. The authors later linked a missense DCLRE1C variant to TCR beta V- and J-gene trimming.

The material sequenced was PBMCs. The genes are TRBV27 and TRBJ1-5; maybe TRBD1 (5 bases). The sequence was collected from a man aged 40-49 years in good health and CMV-seropositive. CDR3 sequence (DNA): TGTGCCAGCAGTCCGGGGGTCCTTGTAAATCAGCCCCAGCATTTT. This gives the protein CASSPGVLVNQPQHF.